This T cell receptor beta chain was sequenced during a study of T cell responses to AZD1222 COVID-19 vaccine. This clone occurred once. V lost 6 bases, J lost 4 bases, and 14 bases lay in between. The CDR3 has 14 amino acids. Germline CDR1 reads KGHSH; CDR2 reads LQKENI. Assay: immunoSEQ multiplex PCR; the TCRdb copy retains only in-frame clones and omits some. The sample includes some 150,000 clones, roughly 91% of them seen just once. The TCR comes from an adult in good health. The material was peripheral blood, obtained on day 0 of AZD1222 vaccination. The gene calls are TRBV18 and TRBJ2-3, with D perhaps matching TRBD1 (6 bases). CDR3 sequence: CASSGTGFADTQYF. CDR3 nucleotide sequence: TGTGCCAGCTCCGGTACAGGGTTTGCAGATACGCAGTATTTT.